This TCR beta chain was sequenced in a study of human T cells and chemical hapten exposure. The CDR3 covers 12 residues. Germline V gene lookup returns CDR1 ENHRY and CDR2 SYGVKD. V gave up 8 bases and J gave up 12 bases; unmatched junction bases: 6. Time point noted: patch test 1, 2 weeks after DPC sensitization. Treatment described: therapeutic diphenylcyclopropenone sensitization with weekly scalp DPC. The starting material, unfractionated whole blood, was used for total RNA extraction. TCRdb reanalysed the RACE reads using MiXCR and keeps one entry per CDR3 protein. In the table there are some 15,000 distinct CDR3 sequences, over 15% of which are singletons. This clonotype was observed many times.

The chain is built from TRBV10-3 and TRBJ2-1; TRBD1 matches 11 bases. Sequenced here: whole blood, sampled in connection with sensitization to the hapten diphenylcyclopropenone (DPC). This receptor was taken from a woman aged 30 to 39 with alopecia areata. Some clones in this sample may be carry-over from other donors' samples. The DNA for the CDR3 is TGTGCCATCTTGGGGACAGGGGGTTGGCAGTTCTTC. It codes for CAILGTGGWQFF.